The 21 T cell receptor beta chains below come from one sample, sequenced in a study of blood T cell repertoires in COVID-19 (TCRdb year 2020). The library was prepared using the immunoSEQ multiplex PCR assay. Drawn from immuneACCESS, this table holds only the in-frame rearrangements with V and J called that TCRdb kept. Clones are partly lost; checked studies trace under half to an unresolved V gene and leave the rest unexplained. Counted in this sample were some 100,000 clones; 65% to 80% of them appeared once. The top ten clonotypes cover about 6.6% of the sample. The specimen was peripheral blood. The source of these receptors is a man in his 70s with acute or convalescent COVID-19.

The chain recombines TRBV7-7 with TRBJ2-7, with 7 nucleotides matching TRBD1. The CDR3 contains 14 residues. The trim removed 5 bases at V and 2 bases at J, leaving 6 bases unmatched. The germline gives CDR1 SSHAT, CDR2 FNYEAQ (reference sequence). CDR3: CASSPDRHTYEQYF. Here the CDR3 DNA reads TGTGCCAGCAGCCCGGACAGGCATACCTACGAGCAGTACTTC.

The chain recombines TRBV7-6 with TRBJ1-3; 9 positions match TRBD1. Germline trimming cut 0 bases from V and 3 bases from J; bases unmatched to any gene: 6. The CDR3 has 17 residues. The germline CDR1 and CDR2 sequences are SGHVS and FNYEAQ. DNA of the CDR3: TGTGCCAGCAGCTTAGCGGGACAGGGAAATTTTGGAAACACCATATATTTT. Protein sequence: CASSLAGQGNFGNTIYF.

V usage is TRBV6-5 and J usage is TRBJ1-2; 8 nucleotides align to TRBD1. Germline-derived CDR1 and CDR2 are MNHEY and SVGAGI. V lost 3 bases to trimming and J lost 6 bases; unmatched junction nucleotides: 6. This CDR3 has 14 residues. CDR3 nucleotide sequence: TGTGCCAGCAGTTATCTGACAGGGGCGAATGGCTACACCTTC. As protein: CASSYLTGANGYTF.

The J gene is TRBJ2-5, the V gene TRBV5-4, with D possibly matching TRBD2 (5 bases). With 4 bases removed from V and 5 bases from J, the gap between germline ends came to 12 bases. Germline CDR1 SGHNT, CDR2 YYREEE (reference sequence). There are 13 residues in the CDR3. The CDR3 DNA sequence: TGTGCCAGCAGCCTTGACATAGCGGAGACCCAGTACTTC. Its protein is CASSLDIAETQYF.

This chain connects TRBV4-1 to TRBJ2-2, with 9 bases fitting TRBD2. CDR1 MGHRA and CDR2 YSYEKL come from the germline V gene. The CDR3 is 20 amino acids. J lost 4 bases, V lost 4 bases, and 19 bases had no gene match. CDR3 in amino acids: CASSRAGPAAGLALTGELFF. The CDR3 DNA follows: TGCGCCAGCAGCCGGGCGGGGCCAGCCGCGGGACTAGCTCTCACCGGGGAGCTGTTTTTT.

The chain combines TRBV29-1 with TRBJ2-1; D gene uncertain. The CDR3 is made up of 13 amino acids. Germline V gene lookup returns CDR1 SQVTM and CDR2 ANQGSEA. V was pared by 5 bases and J by 3 bases, with 11 bases between. CDR3: CSVYVLDYNEQFF. The DNA for the CDR3 is TGCAGCGTTTATGTCTTAGACTACAATGAGCAGTTCTTC.

The chain carries TRBV6-2 or TRBV6-3 and TRBJ2-5; D remains ambiguous. The CDR3 totals 12 residues. V was shortened by 0 bases and J by 4 bases, with 3 bases between the two germline ends. Per germline, CDR1 MNHEY and CDR2 SVGEGT. The CDR3: CASSYSAETQYF. DNA of the CDR3: TGTGCCAGCAGTTACTCGGCAGAGACCCAGTACTTC.

This chain uses TRBV29-1 with TRBJ2-1; TRBD1 agrees at 9 bases. The junction had 5 bases not matched to a gene; V was cut back by 6 bases and J by 8 bases. Germline V gene lookup returns CDR1 SQVTM and CDR2 ANQGSEA. This CDR3 is 12 amino acids long. The CDR3 sequence: CSVGTGWDEQFF. The CDR3 region has the DNA TGCAGCGTAGGGACAGGGTGGGATGAGCAGTTCTTC.

The rearrangement joins TRBV4-3 to TRBJ1-3; TRBD1 matches at 9 bases. V gave up 1 base and J gave up 7 bases; unmatched junction bases: 5. There are 15 residues in the CDR3. Germline V gene lookup returns CDR1 LGHNA and CDR2 YSLEER. CDR3 coding DNA: TGCGCCAGCAGCCAAGTTGAAACAGGGGGCAACACCATATATTTT. It is translated as CASSQVETGGNTIYF.

The chain recombines TRBV6-5 with TRBJ1-2, with D tentatively TRBD1 (5 bases). This CDR3 is built from 11 residues. Germline CDR1 and CDR2: MNHEY and SVGAGI. V was shortened by 2 bases and J by 8 bases, with 6 bases between the two germline ends. The CDR3 region has the DNA TGTGCCAGCAGTTACAAGGGGGGCTACACCTTC. Protein product: CASSYKGGYTF.

The chain combines TRBV9 with TRBJ2-7; perhaps TRBD2 as D (7 bases). The CDR3 sequence is 14 residues long. CDR1 is SGDLS, CDR2 YYNGEE, per germline. The V and J ends lost 4 bases and 7 bases respectively, with 18 bases between them. The chain's CDR3 is CASSQGGAAREQYF. As DNA, the CDR3 is TGTGCCAGCAGCCAAGGGGGGGCTGCTAGAGAGCAGTACTTC. The whole variable domain, remainder taken from reference TRBV9 and TRBJ2-7, is DSGVTQTPKHLITATGQRVTLRCSPRSGDLSVYWYQQSLDQGLQFLIQYYNGEERAKGNILERFSAQQFPDLHSELNLSSLELGDSALYFCASSQGGAAREQYFGPGTRLTVT.

The chain links TRBV7-9 to TRBJ2-7, with a tentative D call TRBD1 (6 bases). The ends were cut back, 7 bases at V and 0 bases at J, with 7 bases in the middle. The CDR3 loop spans 12 amino acids. Germline assignment: CDR1 SEHNR and CDR2 FQNEAQ (reference sequence). CDR3 coding DNA: TGTGCCAGCACGGACAGCTCCTACGAGCAGTACTTC. Translated: CASTDSSYEQYF.

The rearrangement links TRBV7-9 to TRBJ2-3, with TRBD2 matching over 7 bases. The junction had 10 bases not matched to a gene; V was cut back by 1 base and J by 6 bases. From germline, CDR1 is SEHNR and CDR2 FQNEAQ (reference sequence). This CDR3 has 16 residues. CDR3 sequence: CASSLGTGGSGDTQYF. The CDR3 DNA reads as TGTGCCAGCAGCTTAGGTACCGGGGGGTCCGGGGATACGCAGTATTTT.

The chain recombines TRBV7-8 with TRBJ1-1, with D possibly TRBD1 on 6 matching bases. The CDR3 is 14 residues long. Deletions cut 4 bases from V and 4 bases from J, with 13 bases between. Per germline, CDR1 SGHVS and CDR2 FQNEAQ. In DNA form, the CDR3 reads TGTGCCAGCAGCTCGAGGGACATTCTCACTGAAGCTTTCTTT. As protein: CASSSRDILTEAFF.

The chain is built from TRBV4-1 and TRBJ2-1; TRBD2 is a possible D gene (5 bases). The CDR3 is 15 amino acids. The germline gives CDR1 MGHRA, CDR2 YSYEKL. With 2 bases removed from V and 2 bases from J, the gap between germline ends came to 10 bases. The CDR3 coding sequence is TGCGCCAGCAGCCAACGGGGAGAAGCCTACAATGAGCAGTTCTTC. It codes for CASSQRGEAYNEQFF.

The V call is TRBV7-9, the J call TRBJ2-1; 14 positions match TRBD2. The V gene end was trimmed by 4 bases and the J gene end by 0 bases; junction bases not matched to a gene: 2. The germline gives CDR1 SEHNR, CDR2 FQNEAQ (reference sequence). The length of the CDR3 is 17 residues. CDR3 region: CASSSGLAGGSYNEQFF. CDR3 coding DNA: TGTGCCAGCAGCTCCGGACTAGCGGGGGGCTCCTACAATGAGCAGTTCTTC.

This clone was counted between two and nine times. The V gene is TRBV29-1, the J gene TRBJ2-7, with D possibly matching TRBD2 (6 bases). Trimming stripped 4 bases from V and 4 bases from J, with 8 bases between. There are 11 residues in the CDR3. Germline CDR1 is SQVTM and CDR2 is ANQGSEA. The CDR3 nucleotides read TGCAGCGTTGGGGGGGAGTACGAGCAGTACTTC. Translating it yields CSVGGEYEQYF.

The rearrangement joins TRBV4-1 to TRBJ1-6; TRBD1 matches at 9 bases. The CDR3 is 16 amino acids. Germline V lookup: CDR1 MGHRA, CDR2 YSYEKL. V was clipped by 4 bases and J by 8 bases; unmatched bases: 9. Written as DNA, the CDR3 is TGCGCCAGCAGCCCCAGAACGGACAGGGGATATTCACCCCTCCACTTT. Residues: CASSPRTDRGYSPLHF.

The gene calls are TRBV6-5 and TRBJ1-2; no clear D gene. This CDR3 is 14 amino acids long. Per germline, CDR1 MNHEY and CDR2 SVGAGI. Between the trimmed V and J ends, which lost 2 bases and 7 bases, there was a span of 14 bases. The DNA of the CDR3 is TGTGCCAGCAGTTACCCCACCTATCCGCGTGGCTACACCTTC. Translation gives CASSYPTYPRGYTF.

This clone has a single count. V is TRBV11-1 and J is TRBJ2-1; D is unresolved. V lost 3 bases, J lost 9 bases, and 12 bases lay in between. The CDR3 loop spans 13 amino acids. Germline loops: CDR1 SGHAT, CDR2 FQDESV (reference sequence). The CDR3 spells CASSLGPAGEQFF. The CDR3 DNA sequence: TGTGCCAGCAGCTTGGGCCCTGCCGGTGAGCAGTTCTTC.

This clone was seen once. The chain is built from TRBV27 and TRBJ2-7; 7 positions match TRBD2. V was clipped by 2 bases and J by 3 bases; unmatched bases: 4. The CDR3 loop spans 14 amino acids. From germline, CDR1 is MNHEY and CDR2 SMNVEV (reference sequence). CDR3 DNA sequence: TGTGCCAGCAGTTTAAGCGGGGCCAACTACGAGCAGTACTTC. Translation: CASSLSGANYEQYF.